Each of the 14 T cell receptor beta chains below was sequenced from the same sample in a study of T cell responses to AZD1222 COVID-19 vaccine. Libraries were prepared by immunoSEQ multiplex PCR; TCRdb keeps only in-frame clonotypes and omits some of them. Of 110,000 to 150,000 clones in the sample, about 93% were seen once. Sequencing used peripheral blood, obtained on day 0 of AZD1222 vaccination. These receptor sequences come from an adult in good health.

The genes are TRBV4-1 and TRBJ1-5, with 7 positions matching TRBD1. V lost 4 bases and J lost 2; bases outside the gene matches: 8. The CDR3 length is 16 residues. Looked up from germline, CDR1 is MGHRA and CDR2 is YSYEKL. The CDR3, as DNA: TGCGCCAGCAGCCCCGACAGGGCCGAGGGCAATCAGCCCCAGCATTTT. Amino acid sequence: CASSPDRAEGNQPQHF.

The chain links TRBV7-9 to TRBJ1-5; the D gene is possibly TRBD1 (5 bases). Germline-derived CDR1 and CDR2 are SEHNR and FQNEAQ (reference sequence). Deletions cut 1 base from V and 0 bases from J, with 7 bases between. This CDR3 region has 15 residues. The CDR3 DNA reads as TGTGCCAGCAGCTTAGGGGGCTCTAGCAATCAGCCCCAGCATTTT. This encodes CASSLGGSSNQPQHF.

V and J are TRBV30 and TRBJ1-6, with D uncertain. Germline-derived CDR1 and CDR2 are GTSNPN and SVGIG (reference sequence). The CDR3 sequence is 20 residues long. V lost 0 bases to trimming and J lost 2 bases, with 23 bases between them. Written as DNA, the CDR3 is TGTGCCTGGAGTGTACCTTCGGGCCCCTGGGAACGCGCCTATAATTCACCCCTCCACTTT. Translation gives CAWSVPSGPWERAYNSPLHF.

The chain joins TRBV5-1 to TRBJ1-6; no clear D gene. This CDR3 spans 15 amino acids. CDR1 and CDR2 (germline): SGHRS, YFSETQ. Deletions cut 0 bases from V and 5 bases from J, with 9 bases between. CDR3 nucleotide sequence: TGCGCCAGCAGCTTGGGGGGTTCCGATAATTCACCCCTCCACTTT. Amino acid sequence: CASSLGGSDNSPLHF.

The chain joins TRBV19 to TRBJ1-4, with 9 bases fitting TRBD1. The V gene end was trimmed by 6 bases and the J gene end by 5 bases; junction bases not matched to a gene: 10. The CDR3 is 16 amino acids. Germline CDR1 and CDR2: LNHDA and SQIVND (reference sequence). For the CDR3, the DNA is TGTGCCAGTAGCATACGACCGGGGACAGGGAATGAAAAACTGTTTTTT. It codes for CASSIRPGTGNEKLFF.

V usage is TRBV4-2 and J usage is TRBJ1-1; TRBD1 is a possible D gene (5 bases). CDR1 and CDR2 from the germline V gene are LGHNA and YNFKEQ. This CDR3 region has 14 residues. V lost 8 bases, J lost 2 bases, and 15 bases lay in between. In nucleotides, the CDR3 is TGTGCCAGCGGGGGGGAAGGAAGTAACACTGAAGCTTTCTTT. As protein: CASGGEGSNTEAFF.

The rearrangement links TRBV19 to TRBJ1-3; TRBD1 is a possible D gene (5 bases). Per germline, CDR1 LNHDA and CDR2 SQIVND (reference sequence). Trimming pared 7 bases from V and 0 bases from J, leaving 16 bases between. The CDR3 has 16 residues. Here the CDR3 reads CASIGLGRISGNTIYF. The CDR3 nucleotides read TGTGCCAGTATCGGATTGGGGCGGATCTCTGGAAACACCATATATTTT.

Worth noting for this clone: Within the sample, other DNA sequences also encode this same CDR3. The rearrangement joins TRBV18 to TRBJ1-5; D remains ambiguous. This CDR3 is 13 amino acids long. Trimming shortened V by 2 bases and J by 5 bases, and 7 bases separated the two germline ends. CDR1 and CDR2 (germline): KGHSH, LQKENI. The CDR3: CASSPGRDQPQHF. DNA for the CDR3: TGTGCCAGCTCACCAGGCAGAGATCAGCCCCAGCATTTT.

The rearrangement links TRBV18 to TRBJ2-7; D is possibly TRBD1 (7 bases). The CDR3 totals 15 residues. V was cut by 6 bases and J by 3 bases, with 18 bases left in between. Germline CDR1 and CDR2: KGHSH and LQKENI. DNA of the CDR3: TGTGCCAGCTCCCCTGGGGGGACAGTCGGCTACGAGCAGTACTTC. Amino acids: CASSPGGTVGYEQYF.

The V call is TRBV5-4, the J call TRBJ2-5, with D possibly TRBD2 on 6 matching bases. CDR3 length equals 14 residues. Germline V CDR1 and CDR2: SGHNT, YYREEE (reference sequence). Deletions cut 4 bases from V and 4 bases from J, with 14 bases between. As DNA, the CDR3 is TGTGCCAGCAGCCTGGGTGGTAGCGGAGAGACCCAGTACTTC. It specifies CASSLGGSGETQYF.

The V call is TRBV2, the J call TRBJ1-1, with 8 bases lining up with TRBD1. CDR1 and CDR2 (germline): SNHLY, FYNNEI. The V gene end was trimmed by 6 bases and the J gene end by 0 bases; junction bases not matched to a gene: 3. The CDR3 is made up of 14 amino acids. In DNA form, the CDR3 reads TGTGCCAGCAGCGGACAGGGCATGAACACTGAAGCTTTCTTT. This gives the protein CASSGQGMNTEAFF.

About this clone: At one end the junction does not follow the germline gene, possibly because of a read error. The chain recombines TRBV5-8 with TRBJ2-1, with D uncertain. The CDR3 spans 11 residues. CDR1 is SGHTS and CDR2 is YDEGEE in the germline V gene. CDR3 sequence: CATSSYNEQFF. The CDR3, as DNA: TGTGCCACCAGCTCCTACAATGAGCAGTTCTTC.

CDR3 nucleotides: TGTGCCAGCAGCTCCACAGCGAACACTGAAGCTTTCTTT. This translates into CASSSTANTEAFF. The genes are TRBV5-4 and TRBJ1-1; no clear D. CDR3 size: 13 residues. Germline lookup yields CDR1 SGHNT and CDR2 YYREEE (reference sequence). Trimming left V 3 bases short and J 1 base short, with 7 bases between. The variable domain in full, completed from reference TRBV5-4 and TRBJ1-1, reads ETGVTQSPTHLIKTRGQQVTLRCSSQSGHNTVSWYQQALGQGPQFIFQYYREEENGRGNFPPRFSGLQFPNYSSELNVNALELDDSALYLCASSSTANTEAFFGQGTRLTVV.

This clone was detected only once. This rearrangement joins TRBV4-1 to TRBJ1-3; no definite D call. Germline V gene data show CDR1 as MGHRA and CDR2 as YSYEKL. Between the trimmed V and J ends, which lost 0 bases and 1 base, there was a span of 7 bases. The CDR3 runs 15 residues. CDR3 region: CASSQEAGSGNTIYF. The CDR3 nucleotides are TGCGCCAGCAGCCAAGAGGCGGGGTCTGGAAACACCATATATTTT.